This TCR beta chain was observed in a study of blood T cell repertoires in COVID-19. Researchers sorted participants into cohorts using their self-reported clinical history. Produced via immunoSEQ multiplex PCR; TCRdb's table is partial and in-frame only. The data show 250,000 or so clones, with over 80% seen just once and 0.87% held by the top ten. CDR3 length equals 13 residues. From germline, CDR1 is MDHEN and CDR2 SYDVKM. V was clipped by 2 bases and J by 4 bases, with 8 bases between them. Sequenced: PBMCs or T cells enriched from blood (not recorded which). This sequence originates from a man aged 50 to 59 who had been exposed to COVID-19. The rearrangement links TRBV28 to TRBJ1-1; weak D call: TRBD1 (6 bases). The chain's CDR3 is CASSLQGPTEAFF. The CDR3 DNA is TGTGCCAGCAGTTTACAGGGGCCCACTGAAGCTTTCTTT.